A selection of T cell receptor beta chains follows, all from one sample in a study of early T cells in non-severe SARS-CoV-2 infection. TCRdb redid the calling of the 5' RACE reads with MiXCR, one entry per CDR3 protein. There are over 85,000 distinct CDR3 sequences in the sample; roughly 12% occur only once, and around 3.7% lies in the top ten. The starting material was whole blood, obtained at baseline. The source is an adult who was a healthcare worker with PCR-confirmed SARS-CoV-2 infection or an uninfected control (not recorded which). The CDR3 runs from the conserved cysteine through the conserved F or W. The D gene is left open where the match is weak. Some rows have no size entry. The others give once, few or many, or a class for an expanded clone.

TRBJ2-2	many	TRBV4-2	TRBD2	CASSQGTSGVGGELFF	TGTGCCAGCAGCCAAGGGACTAGCGGGGTAGGCGGGGAGCTGTTTTTT
TRBJ1-2	-	TRBV7-9	-	CASSLAGTADTF	TGTGCCAGCAGCTTAGCCGGGACCGCCGACACCTTC
TRBJ2-7	many	TRBV13	TRBD1	CASSPTGTGGNRQYF	TGTGCCAGCAGCCCGACCGGGACAGGGGGCAATAGGCAGTACTTC
TRBJ2-2	-	TRBV25-1	TRBD2	CASSTLGLANTGELFF	TGTGCCAGCAGTACCCTAGGACTAGCGAACACCGGGGAGCTGTTTTTT
TRBJ2-3	-	TRBV20-1	-	CSVLGDSSRDTQYF	TGCAGTGTTCTGGGCGACTCCAGCAGGGATACGCAGTATTTT
TRBJ2-7	few	TRBV10-3	TRBD2	CAISEGLAGGEQYF	TGTGCCATCAGTGAGGGCCTAGCGGGAGGGGAGCAGTACTTC
TRBJ1-4	few	TRBV18	TRBD1	CASSPGQFNEKLFF	TGTGCCAGCTCACCGGGACAGTTTAATGAAAAACTGTTTTTT
TRBJ2-7	-	TRBV5-1	-	CASSFSQGSNSYEQYF	TGCGCCAGCAGCTTTTCGCAGGGCAGTAACTCCTACGAGCAGTACTTC
TRBJ2-4	-	TRBV7-8	-	CASSLATGIRKNIQYF	TGTGCCAGCAGCTTAGCAACAGGGATAAGGAAAAACATTCAGTACTTC
TRBJ2-1	many	TRBV10-3	TRBD1	CAIQGSGLRYNEQFF	TGTGCCATACAGGGGAGCGGTCTGAGATACAATGAGCAGTTCTTC
TRBJ2-3	-	TRBV2	-	CATRRTGSADTQYF	TGTGCCACCCGGCGAACAGGGAGTGCAGATACGCAGTATTTT
TRBJ2-7	many	TRBV20-1	TRBD2	CSALLAGGLYEQYF	TGCAGTGCCCTCCTAGCGGGAGGGCTCTACGAGCAGTACTTC
TRBJ2-1	-	TRBV3-1	-	CASSQAVLANEQFF	TGTGCCAGCAGCCAAGCGGTACTAGCAAATGAGCAGTTCTTC
TRBJ1-4	-	TRBV4-2	TRBD1	CASSQDGQVREKLFF	TGTGCCAGCAGCCAAGACGGACAGGTCAGGGAAAAACTGTTTTTT
TRBJ2-3	many	TRBV5-6	-	CASTPQDTDTQYF	TGTGCCAGCACCCCACAGGATACAGATACGCAGTATTTT
TRBJ1-2	many	TRBV18	TRBD1	CASSPTGGNYGYTF	TGTGCCAGCTCACCTACAGGGGGCAACTATGGCTACACCTTC
TRBJ1-5	few	TRBV12-5	TRBD1	CASGLVLGQGSNQPQHF	TGTGCTAGTGGTTTGGTACTCGGACAGGGTAGCAATCAGCCCCAGCATTTT
TRBJ1-5	few	TRBV28	-	CASVTANQPQHF	TGTGCCAGCGTCACAGCTAATCAGCCCCAGCATTTT
TRBJ1-1	few	TRBV29-1	-	CSVGLGGNTEAFF	TGCAGCGTTGGTCTTGGAGGGAACACTGAAGCTTTCTTT
TRBJ2-7	-	TRBV18	-	CASSPEIPGASYEQYF	TGTGCCAGCTCACCAGAAATCCCAGGGGCCTCCTACGAGCAGTACTTC
TRBJ2-1	few	TRBV3-1	-	CASSQRRSNEQFF	TGTGCCAGCAGCCAAAGACGGTCCAATGAGCAGTTCTTC
TRBJ1-1	-	TRBV7-2	TRBD1	CASSLYGQGPGLNTEAFF	TGTGCCAGCAGCTTATATGGACAGGGACCGGGGCTGAACACTGAAGCTTTCTTT
TRBJ1-4	few	TRBV25-1	-	CASSESRSSSKLFF	TGTGCCAGCAGTGAATCACGGTCATCTTCCAAACTGTTTTTT
TRBJ1-6	many	TRBV6-5	-	CASSLQSLTNSPLHF	TGTGCCAGCAGTTTGCAGAGCCTAACTAATTCACCCCTCCACTTT
TRBJ2-5	few	TRBV7-2	-	CASSTSPAAQYF	TGTGCCAGCAGCACGTCCCCCGCGGCCCAGTACTTC
TRBJ2-2	few	TRBV29-1	-	CSVDEGTNTGELFF	TGCAGCGTTGATGAGGGGACGAACACCGGGGAGCTGTTTTTT
TRBJ2-1	few	TRBV5-4	TRBD1	CASSSGTVSYNEQFF	TGTGCCAGCAGTTCCGGGACAGTTTCCTACAATGAGCAGTTCTTC
TRBJ2-1	-	TRBV20-1	TRBD2	CSASLSGLHNEQFF	TGCAGTGCTAGCCTTAGCGGGCTCCACAATGAGCAGTTCTTC
TRBJ1-2	-	TRBV12-3/TRBV12-4	TRBD1	CASSYRDRGYGYTF	TGTGCCAGCAGTTACAGGGACAGGGGCTATGGCTACACCTTC
TRBJ1-5	few	TRBV19	TRBD1	CATQDRYNQPQHF	TGTGCCACTCAGGACAGGTACAATCAGCCCCAGCATTTT
TRBJ2-1	-	TRBV20-1	-	CSANRQGSEQFF	TGCAGTGCCAACCGTCAAGGCAGCGAGCAGTTCTTC
TRBJ1-5	few	TRBV20-1	TRBD1	CSATGTGYQPQHF	TGCAGTGCCACCGGGACAGGGTATCAGCCCCAGCATTTT
TRBJ1-1	-	TRBV13	TRBD1	CASSRDSNTEAFF	TGTGCCAGCAGCCGGGACAGCAACACTGAAGCTTTCTTT
TRBJ2-7	-	TRBV5-1	TRBD2	CASSFGGAYEQYF	TGCGCCAGCAGCTTCGGGGGGGCCTACGAGCAGTACTTC
TRBJ2-3	many	TRBV30	-	CAWSTRRADTQYF	TGTGCCTGGAGCACCCGAAGGGCAGATACGCAGTATTTT
TRBJ2-5	few	TRBV12-3/TRBV12-4	-	CASRAVGDAQETQYF	TGTGCCAGCAGAGCAGTGGGGGACGCCCAAGAGACCCAGTACTTC
TRBJ2-5	few	TRBV10-3	-	CAIREGQKETQYF	TGTGCCATCAGGGAGGGACAGAAAGAGACCCAGTACTTC
TRBJ1-2	-	TRBV6-4	-	CASSPTPFSSGYTF	TGTGCCAGCAGTCCCACGCCCTTTTCTAGTGGCTACACCTTC
TRBJ1-2	many	TRBV20-1	TRBD1	CSARQGAYGYTF	TGCAGTGCTCGACAGGGGGCCTATGGCTACACCTTC
TRBJ2-3	few	TRBV24-1	-	CATSDSTDTQYF	TGTGCCACCAGTGACAGCACAGATACGCAGTATTTT
TRBJ1-1	many	TRBV5-1	-	CASSLIVSGGNTEAFF	TGCGCCAGCAGCTTGATAGTATCCGGCGGGAACACTGAAGCTTTCTTT
TRBJ1-2	-	TRBV28	-	CASSFSGGGYTF	TGTGCCAGCAGTTTCAGCGGGGGCGGCTACACCTTC
TRBJ1-1	many	TRBV5-5	-	CASSLGWAGSTEAFF	TGTGCCAGCAGCTTGGGTTGGGCGGGGAGCACTGAAGCTTTCTTT
TRBJ1-6	many	TRBV18	TRBD1	CASSETGRNSPLHF	TGTGCCAGCTCAGAGACAGGGAGGAATTCACCCCTCCACTTT
TRBJ1-2	-	TRBV30	-	CAWNRRIDGYTF	TGTGCCTGGAACAGGCGCATTGATGGCTACACCTTC
TRBJ1-3	-	TRBV6-5	TRBD1	CASSYYIVTNRGHFSGNTIYF	TGTGCCAGCAGTTACTACATCGTAACTAACAGGGGGCACTTCTCTGGAAACACCATATATTTT
TRBJ2-1	few	TRBV2	TRBD2	CASSELAGGYNEQFF	TGTGCCAGCAGTGAACTAGCGGGAGGGTACAATGAGCAGTTCTTC